The next 17 T cell receptor beta chains were all read from a single sample in a study of CD8+ T cells in alopecia areata. RNA, once extracted, was reverse transcribed into cDNA for use as the sequencing template. Using immunoSEQ multiplex PCR, the repertoire was profiled, and TCRdb retains in-frame clones only, with some absent. This sample has 120,000 or so clones, with 58% found just once. Source: CD4+ T cells sorted from blood, taken at week 0. These receptors came from a human donor with alopecia areata.

The rearrangement joins TRBV27 to TRBJ1-3; D not resolved. The CDR3 length is 14 residues. Trimming took off 4 bases at V and 2 bases at J, with 9 bases between the two ends. Germline CDR1 is MNHEY and CDR2 is SMNVEV (reference sequence). CDR3: CASSSTNTGNTIYF. As DNA, the CDR3 is TGTGCCAGCAGTTCAACAAATACTGGAAACACCATATATTTT.

J is TRBJ1-1 and V is TRBV6-5; 8 bases agree with TRBD1. Germline V gene data show CDR1 as MNHEY and CDR2 as SVGAGI. Germline trimming cut 0 bases from V and 10 bases from J; bases unmatched to any gene: 7. This CDR3 has 14 amino acids. CDR3 amino acids: CASSYSQGAIGAFF. For the CDR3, the DNA is TGTGCCAGCAGTTACTCCCAGGGGGCAATAGGAGCTTTCTTT.

In this sample, this clone turned up once. The chain combines TRBV5-1 with TRBJ1-4; D ambiguous. V shed 3 bases and J shed 8 bases, with 14 bases lying between them. The CDR3 covers 14 residues. CDR1 is SGHRS and CDR2 is YFSETQ in the germline V gene. DNA of the CDR3: TGCGCCAGCAGCTCCTCTCCGGGCGACGAAAAACTGTTTTTT. This codes for CASSSSPGDEKLFF. Together with reference TRBV5-1 and TRBJ1-4, the CDR3 gives the full variable domain: KAGVTQTPRYLIKTRGQQVTLSCSPISGHRSVSWYQQTPGQGLQFLFEYFSETQRNKGNFPGRFSGRQFSNSRSEMNVSTLELGDSALYLCASSSSPGDEKLFFGSGTQLSVL.

The chain has TRBV14 and TRBJ2-5, with a weak D call TRBD1 (5 bases). CDR1 SGHDN and CDR2 FVKESK come from the germline V gene. Deletions cut 7 bases from V and 4 bases from J, with 13 bases between. This CDR3 spans 13 amino acids. CDR3 loop: CASKGQLLETQYF. The CDR3 DNA reads TGTGCCAGCAAGGGGCAGCTTTTAGAGACCCAGTACTTC.

The chain has TRBV6-6 and TRBJ2-1, with D perhaps TRBD2 (6 bases). V was pared by 5 bases and J by 1 base, with 9 bases between. The CDR3 extends over 14 amino acids. CDR1 MNHNY and CDR2 SVGAGI come from the germline V gene (reference sequence). The CDR3 DNA reads as TGTGCCAGCAGTATCGGGGGATCCTACAATGAGCAGTTCTTC. Translated: CASSIGGSYNEQFF.

This clone appeared a single time. The gene calls are TRBV4-1 and TRBJ1-4; 8 positions agree with TRBD1. The trim removed 3 bases at V and 5 bases at J, leaving 5 bases unmatched. Germline CDR1 is MGHRA and CDR2 is YSYEKL. This CDR3 contains 15 residues. The CDR3 DNA is TGCGCCAGCAGCCAGGGGACAGGAGAAAATGAAAAACTGTTTTTT. This codes for CASSQGTGENEKLFF.

The V gene is TRBV27, the J gene TRBJ2-7; TRBD1 matches at 10 bases. J gave up 1 base and V 5 bases, and 5 bases lay outside the gene matches. This CDR3 is built from 15 residues. Germline V CDR1 and CDR2: MNHEY, SMNVEV (reference sequence). The CDR3: CASSRQGALSYEQYF. The CDR3 nucleotides read TGTGCCAGCAGTCGACAGGGGGCCCTATCCTACGAGCAGTACTTC.

V usage is TRBV30 and J usage is TRBJ2-3; no definite D call. Germline loops: CDR1 GTSNPN, CDR2 SVGIG (reference sequence). Trimming took off 0 bases at V and 0 bases at J, with 4 bases between the two ends. This CDR3 contains 13 residues. The CDR3 DNA reads as TGTGCCTGGAGTGTAGGCAGCACAGATACGCAGTATTTT. The encoded protein is CAWSVGSTDTQYF.

This clone was recorded only once. The chain carries TRBV2 and TRBJ2-7; 7 bases agree with TRBD2. The CDR3 totals 12 residues. The germline CDR1 and CDR2 sequences are SNHLY and FYNNEI. Trimming took 7 bases from V and 4 from J; bases not matched to a gene: 4. As DNA, the CDR3 is TGTGCCAGCATCTCTAGCGGTTACGAGCAGTACTTC. Translated, it gives CASISSGYEQYF.

Only a few counts were recorded for this clone. This rearrangement joins TRBV7-9 to TRBJ2-5; D is ambiguous. The CDR3 is 12 amino acids. V lost 6 bases to trimming and J lost 4 bases, with 9 bases between them. Germline V gene lookup returns CDR1 SEHNR and CDR2 FQNEAQ (reference sequence). CDR3 residues: CASSGSRETQYF. The CDR3, as DNA: TGTGCCAGCAGTGGATCCCGAGAGACCCAGTACTTC.

CDR3 sequence reads: CASSSGTGLMAFF. The CDR3 region has the DNA TGTGCCAGTAGTAGTGGGACAGGACTCATGGCTTTCTTT. The chain links TRBV19 to TRBJ1-1; 8 nucleotides agree with TRBD1. This CDR3 comprises 13 residues. V lost 4 bases and J lost 11; bases outside the gene matches: 9. The germline gives CDR1 LNHDA, CDR2 SQIVND (reference sequence).

There are a few counts of this clone. The rearrangement joins TRBV28 to TRBJ1-4; the match to TRBD1 covers 7 bases. Per germline, CDR1 MDHEN and CDR2 SYDVKM. The V and J ends lost 3 bases and 6 bases, in that order; junction bases with no gene match: 7. The CDR3 covers 15 residues. The CDR3 bases are TGTGCCAGCAGTTTGTGGGCTCAGGGGGATGAAAAACTGTTTTTT. It translates to CASSLWAQGDEKLFF.

J is TRBJ1-6 and V is TRBV28; D is unclear. CDR3 length: 13 residues. In germline, CDR1 is MDHEN, CDR2 SYDVKM. With 5 bases removed from V and 7 bases from J, the gap between germline ends came to 9 bases. The CDR3 coding sequence is TGTGCCAGCAGTACGACAACAAATTCACCCCTCCACTTT. As protein: CASSTTTNSPLHF.

The J gene is TRBJ2-2, the V gene TRBV7-3; 8 bases align to TRBD2. The germline gives CDR1 SGHTA, CDR2 FQGTGA. The trim removed 6 bases at V and 0 bases at J, leaving 6 bases unmatched. This CDR3 is built from 16 residues. In DNA form, the CDR3 reads TGTGCCAGCAGTCCACCCGGGGGGGCGAACACCGGGGAGCTGTTTTTT. Translating it yields CASSPPGGANTGELFF.

The rearrangement uses TRBV5-4 and TRBJ1-1, with D possibly TRBD1 on 5 matching bases. This CDR3 spans 16 amino acids. Germline CDR1 and CDR2: SGHNT and YYREEE (reference sequence). Trimming took off 7 bases at V and 0 bases at J, with 19 bases between the two ends. The CDR3 region has the DNA TGTGCCAGCCGCGAGGGCAGGGACTTCATGAACACTGAAGCTTTCTTT. It translates to CASREGRDFMNTEAFF.

The rearrangement links TRBV30 to TRBJ1-1, with TRBD1 matching over 10 bases. Germline trimming cut 5 bases from V and 4 bases from J; bases unmatched to any gene: 4. Germline CDR1 is GTSNPN and CDR2 is SVGIG (reference sequence). This CDR3 contains 13 residues. CDR3 amino acids: CAWGTGAVTEAFF. The DNA for the CDR3 is TGTGCCTGGGGGACAGGGGCGGTCACTGAAGCTTTCTTT.

This clone was seen only a few times. The chain's CDR3 is CATSRDLGQPSGANVLTF. The CDR3 nucleotides are TGTGCCACCAGCAGAGATCTAGGACAGCCCTCTGGGGCCAACGTCCTGACTTTC. The genes are TRBV15 and TRBJ2-6, with D tentatively TRBD1 (6 bases). The V and J ends lost 0 bases and 0 bases respectively, with 12 bases between them. Germline CDR1 is LNHNV and CDR2 is YYDKDF (reference sequence). The CDR3 contains 18 residues.